What follows is one T cell receptor (beta chain) and its context. Its antigen is not known. Generated by immunoSEQ multiplex PCR, the TCRdb table keeps only in-frame clones and is missing some. Of around 11,000 clones detected, roughly 74% appear once; the ten largest clones hold approximately 34%. The CDR3 loop spans 15 amino acids. The V gene's germline CDR1 is SQVTM and CDR2 ANQGSEA. V dropped 1 base and J dropped 3 bases, with 15 bases sitting between them. This sample was taken from a study of somatic mutations in cytotoxic T cells in rheumatoid arthritis. The study's findings and limits: Multiple comparisons were not accounted for in the slight TRBV07 underrepresentation seen in rheumatoid arthritis patients. Significant differences in CD8+ T-cell clonality were not found between rheumatoid arthritis patients and healthy controls (age-matched). No antigen targets were known for the expanded CD8+ clones.

The chain uses TRBV29-1 and TRBJ1-2; no reliable D call. Sequencing was carried out using CD8+ T cells sorted from blood. The origin of this receptor is an adult with rheumatoid arthritis. Here the CDR3 reads CSVEGVSGIYYGYTF. As DNA, the CDR3 is TGCAGCGTTGAAGGGGTCAGCGGAATTTACTATGGCTACACCTTC.